The 24 T cell receptor beta chains reported below all come from one sample, sequenced in a study of response to subunit inactivated influenza vaccine. In TCRdb, the RT-PCR reads were re-called with MiXCR into one record per CDR3 protein. The data show about 650,000 distinct CDR3 sequences, about 14% seen once. The sample consisted of PBMCs from blood, taken less than 15 days before vaccination. These receptors came from a man aged 50-60 years who received an inactivated influenza vaccine.

This clonotype was seen a few times. Written as DNA, the CDR3 is TGTGCCAGCAGTTTAGGGGGACTCAAAGAGACCCAGTACTTC. Translating gives CASSLGGLKETQYF. V gene TRBV12-3 or TRBV12-4 combines with J gene TRBJ2-5; TRBD2 is a possible D gene (6 bases). The V end lost 1 base, the J end lost 3 bases, and 9 bases lay between the germline ends. The CDR3 extends over 14 amino acids.

At least ten counts were recorded for this clonotype. This sequence joins TRBV20-1 and TRBJ2-1; 7 bases are a match to TRBD1. Looked up from germline, CDR1 is DFQATT and CDR2 is SNEGSKA (reference sequence). The CDR3 length is 13 residues. The V and J ends lost 5 bases and 5 bases, in that order; junction bases with no gene match: 6. The CDR3 here is CSAPWTGDNEQFF. Written as DNA, the CDR3 is TGCAGTGCTCCGTGGACAGGAGACAATGAGCAGTTCTTC.

This clonotype appeared a few times. This sequence joins TRBV7-9 and TRBJ1-2; D is uncertain. This CDR3 is 14 amino acids long. The germline V gene encodes CDR1 SEHNR and CDR2 FQNEAQ (reference sequence). V gave up 0 bases and J gave up 4 bases, with 9 bases separating them. CDR3 in DNA: TGTGCCAGCAGCTTAGCGAGGACTACCTATGGCTACACCTTC. This sequence encodes CASSLARTTYGYTF.

The chain joins TRBV20-1 to TRBJ2-1; TRBD1 or TRBD2 may be the D gene (6 bases each). V was clipped by 6 bases and J by 16 bases, with 19 bases between them. The CDR3 extends over 11 amino acids. Germline V CDR1 and CDR2: DFQATT, SNEGSKA (reference sequence). The CDR3 loop is CSAQRGASAFF. The CDR3, as DNA: TGCAGTGCGCAGAGGGGGGCTAGCGCCTTCTTC.

V is TRBV20-1 and J is TRBJ2-4; TRBD1 or TRBD2 may be the D gene (5 bases each). This CDR3 has 12 amino acids. Trimming pared 3 bases from V and 8 bases from J, leaving 11 bases between. Germline values: CDR1 DFQATT, CDR2 SNEGSKA (reference sequence). This CDR3 is CSARDSGHIQYF. CDR3 sequence (DNA): TGCAGTGCTAGGGACTCGGGGCACATTCAGTACTTC.

The rearrangement joins TRBV5-6 to TRBJ2-5; weak D call: TRBD1 (5 bases). The CDR3 consists of 15 residues. CDR1 and CDR2 (germline): SGHDT, YYEEEE. Deletions cut 1 base from V and 2 bases from J, with 12 bases between. The CDR3 DNA reads TGTGCCAGCAGCTTGCTCGACAGTCTACAAGAGACCCAGTACTTC. Its protein is CASSLLDSLQETQYF.

The chain is built from TRBV7-2 and TRBJ2-1; unclear D gene. Germline-derived CDR1 and CDR2 are SGHTA and FQGNSA. The CDR3 runs 13 residues. The ends were cut back, 1 base at V and 8 bases at J, with 9 bases in the middle. The CDR3 sequence: CASSLVRSYEQFF. CDR3 DNA sequence: TGTGCCAGCAGCTTAGTCAGGTCCTATGAGCAGTTCTTC.

This clonotype was observed at least ten times. The chain joins TRBV4-3 to TRBJ2-4; unclear D gene. Germline V CDR1 and CDR2: LGHNA, YSLEER. Trimming left V 0 bases short and J 8 bases short, with 11 bases between. The CDR3 length is 14 residues. The CDR3 loop is CASSQDRDQDIQYF. Written as DNA, the CDR3 is TGCGCCAGCAGCCAAGATCGTGACCAGGACATTCAGTACTTC.

The table lists this clonotype with a few counts. This sequence joins TRBV4-1 and TRBJ2-3, with 11 bases identical to TRBD2. With V trimmed by 4 bases and J by 1 base, 7 bases remained unmatched. The CDR3 consists of 17 residues. Germline CDR1 reads MGHRA; CDR2 reads YSYEKL. The CDR3: CASSLNLLAGGTDTQYF. The CDR3 nucleotides read TGCGCCAGCAGCCTCAACCTACTAGCGGGGGGCACAGATACGCAGTATTTT.

This clonotype has a count of ten or more. The chain couples TRBV5-1 to TRBJ2-2; 7 bases match TRBD1. With 4 bases clipped from V and 5 bases from J, the junction kept 11 bases outside the gene matches. Germline CDR1 SGHRS, CDR2 YFSETQ. The CDR3 contains 16 residues. The CDR3 loop is CASSDQGGSRTGELFF. The CDR3 DNA reads as TGCGCCAGCAGCGATCAAGGGGGCTCCAGGACCGGGGAGCTGTTTTTT.

This clonotype was detected ten times or more. CDR3 bases: TGCAGTGCCTCGACTAGCGGGGACGAGCAGTACTTC. Translated: CSASTSGDEQYF. This chain joins TRBV20-1 and TRBJ2-7, with 11 nucleotides matching TRBD2. V trimming: 6 bases; J trimming: 5 bases; junction bases outside the gene matches: 3. Germline loops: CDR1 DFQATT, CDR2 SNEGSKA (reference sequence). The CDR3 contains 12 residues.

The count of this clonotype is one. V is TRBV6-2 or TRBV6-3 and J is TRBJ2-7, with D unclear. The CDR3 spans 14 residues. Germline V lookup: CDR1 MNHEY, CDR2 SVGEGT. V lost 5 bases to trimming and J lost 3 bases, with 14 bases between them. The DNA for the CDR3 is TGTGCCAGCAGTACACCGGACGGTCTCTACGAGCAGTACTTC. It codes for CASSTPDGLYEQYF.

This clonotype was found a few times. The J gene is TRBJ1-6, the V gene TRBV7-2; no definite D call. The CDR3 extends over 13 amino acids. The V end was cut by 3 bases, the J end by 6 bases, with 6 bases between. The V gene's germline CDR1 is SGHTA and CDR2 FQGNSA. CDR3 coding DNA: TGTGCCAGCAGCTTTGACCTTAATTCACCCCTCCACTTT. Protein product: CASSFDLNSPLHF. The whole variable domain, remainder taken from reference TRBV7-2 and TRBJ1-6, is GAGVSQSPSNKVTEKGKDVELRCDPISGHTALYWYRQSLGQGLEFLIYFQGNSAPDKSGLPSDRFSAERTGGSVSTLTIQRTQQEDSAVYLCASSFDLNSPLHFGNGTRLTVT.

The chain links TRBV5-5 to TRBJ2-3; tentatively, D is TRBD1 (6 bases). The length of the CDR3 is 14 residues. Trimming stripped 4 bases from V and 8 bases from J, with 17 bases between. Per the germline V gene, CDR1 is SGHKS and CDR2 is YYEKEE (reference sequence). The CDR3: CASSMGHTRGTQYF. The DNA for the CDR3 is TGTGCCAGCAGCATGGGACACACCAGGGGTACGCAGTATTTT.

The rearrangement joins TRBV29-1 to TRBJ2-7, with 8 bases lining up with TRBD1. The CDR3 is 12 amino acids. Germline CDR1 and CDR2: SQVTM and ANQGSEA. With V trimmed by 7 bases and J by 3 bases, 5 bases remained unmatched. The CDR3 bases are TGCAGCGGACTGGGACAGGACTACGAGCAGTACTTC. This gives the protein CSGLGQDYEQYF.

This sequence joins TRBV11-2 and TRBJ2-1; TRBD1 agrees at 11 bases. Germline lookup yields CDR1 SGHAT and CDR2 FQNNGV. Trimming removed 5 bases from V and 9 bases from J; junction bases left unmatched: 9. The CDR3 runs to 15 residues. DNA of the CDR3: TGTGCCAGCAGCCCGGGGACAGGGGGGTGGGGTGAGCAGTTCTTC. This sequence encodes CASSPGTGGWGEQFF.

This clonotype showed up just a few times. The chain combines TRBV7-8 with TRBJ2-5; possibly TRBD2 for D (6 bases). V lost 4 bases and J 7 bases, leaving 16 bases between the germline ends. This CDR3 has 14 amino acids. Germline CDR1 is SGHVS and CDR2 is FQNEAQ. The CDR3 sequence: CASSSSGARGTQYF. The CDR3 DNA reads TGTGCCAGCAGCTCGTCGGGAGCGCGGGGGACCCAGTACTTC.

This clonotype was observed a few times. The V and J genes are TRBV25-1 and TRBJ2-5, with D perhaps matching TRBD2 (5 bases). Germline V gene lookup returns CDR1 MGHDK and CDR2 SYGVNS. The CDR3 spans 14 residues. V shed 3 bases and J shed 3 bases, with 11 bases lying between them. Here the CDR3 reads CASSDGLPKETQYF. CDR3 bases: TGTGCCAGCAGTGACGGACTCCCGAAAGAGACCCAGTACTTC.

The chain recombines TRBV20-1 with TRBJ2-1; possible D gene TRBD1, 6 bases. Looked up from germline, CDR1 is DFQATT and CDR2 is SNEGSKA (reference sequence). The CDR3 runs to 15 residues. Trimming took 6 bases from V and 2 from J, leaving 17 bases between them. CDR3: CSARTGTTTYNEQFF. CDR3 in DNA: TGCAGTGCGAGAACCGGGACAACGACCTACAATGAGCAGTTCTTC.

This clonotype was recorded a few times. The V call is TRBV7-9, the J call TRBJ2-7, with TRBD2 identical over 12 bases. The ends lost 1 base at V and 6 bases at J; junction bases unmatched: 4. The V gene's germline CDR1 is SEHNR and CDR2 FQNEAQ (reference sequence). This CDR3 has 15 amino acids. DNA of the CDR3: TGTGCCAGCAGCTTAGTTGAGACTAGCGGGAGCGAGCAGTACTTC. Translation gives CASSLVETSGSEQYF. Supplemented by reference TRBV7-9 and TRBJ2-7, the full variable domain reads DTGVSQNPRHKITKRGQNVTFRCDPISEHNRLYWYRQTLGQGPEFLTYFQNEAQLEKSRLLSDRFSAERPKGSFSTLEIQRTEQGDSAMYLCASSLVETSGSEQYFGPGTRLTVT.

This clonotype was observed a handful of times. The chain couples TRBV7-9 to TRBJ2-3, with TRBD1 matching over 8 bases. The ends lost 4 bases at V and 4 bases at J; junction bases unmatched: 7. The CDR3 is made up of 15 amino acids. Germline V lookup: CDR1 SEHNR, CDR2 FQNEAQ (reference sequence). CDR3 DNA: TGTGCCAGCAGCTCACACAGGGGGTTGGCAGATACGCAGTATTTT. It translates to CASSSHRGLADTQYF.

This clonotype was observed many times. The V and J genes are TRBV20-1 and TRBJ2-1, with 8 bases identical to TRBD2. V shed 0 bases, J shed 8 bases, and the junction held 12 bases outside the gene matches. The V gene's germline CDR1 is DFQATT and CDR2 SNEGSKA (reference sequence). The CDR3 is 16 amino acids. CDR3 sequence reads: CSARDPLAGRDDEQFF. The CDR3 nucleotides are TGCAGTGCTAGAGACCCTTTAGCGGGAAGGGATGATGAGCAGTTCTTC.

In this sample, this clonotype turned up many times. The rearrangement uses TRBV5-1 and TRBJ2-5, with 10 bases fitting TRBD1. This CDR3 has 15 amino acids. Germline CDR1 is SGHRS and CDR2 is YFSETQ. Trimming cost V 3 bases and J 3 bases; bases outside gene matches: 5. DNA of the CDR3: TGCGCCAGCAGCTACCGGGACAGGGGTAAAGAGACCCAGTACTTC. The encoded protein is CASSYRDRGKETQYF.

This sequence joins TRBV9 and TRBJ2-7; 7 nucleotides align to TRBD2. The CDR3 covers 15 residues. Germline-derived CDR1 and CDR2 are SGDLS and YYNGEE. Trimming cost V 1 base and J 6 bases; bases outside gene matches: 10. The CDR3 loop is CASSVSAAGAGEQYF. CDR3 bases: TGTGCCAGCAGCGTATCCGCGGCGGGAGCGGGCGAGCAGTACTTC.